This T cell receptor (beta chain) is drawn from a study of blood T cell repertoires in COVID-19. At the level of the study: T cells, B-cell-depleted T cells, or PBMCs provided the cDNA or gDNA that served as material.

Method: immunoSEQ multiplex PCR; TCRdb's copy keeps in-frame clones and lacks some. Of under 300,000 clones in the sample, 81% were seen once. The sequence was collected from a woman aged 55-69 years with active or convalescent COVID-19. The sample taken for sequencing was peripheral blood.

The CDR3 loop reads CASSLEGAFNSPLHF. The CDR3, as DNA: TGCGCCAGCAGCTTGGAGGGGGCCTTCAATTCACCCCTCCACTTT. This rearrangement joins TRBV5-1 to TRBJ1-6, with 7 positions matching TRBD1. CDR1 and CDR2 from the germline V gene are SGHRS and YFSETQ. This CDR3 contains 15 residues. V shed 0 bases, J shed 7 bases, and the junction held 4 bases outside the gene matches.